This section outlines one TCR beta chain sequence together with its context. As yet, its antigen is unknown. Those donating, healthy Caucasian individuals from Russia, were aged 6 to 90. Researchers collected about 9.7 milliliters of peripheral blood from every single donor. PBMCs, at least 6 million per sample, were isolated. A sample-barcoded 5' primer and a J-beta primer mix were used in a second PCR of about 7 to 11 cycles. TCRdb processed the 5' RACE reads anew with MiXCR; each CDR3 protein has one entry. In the table there are fewer than 800,000 distinct CDR3 sequences, more than 20% of which are singletons. The CDR3 covers 17 residues. V lost 0 bases, J lost 1 base, and 7 bases stayed unmatched. In germline, CDR1 is SGHTA, CDR2 FQGNSA. This record comes from a study of blood T cells in healthy people across ages. Study conclusions and caveats: Samples with more naive T cells showed higher observed beta diversity.

Sequencing was done on a sample of blood. V and J are TRBV7-2 and TRBJ2-5; 8 bases fit TRBD1. The clonotype was recovered from a man between 70 and 80 years old in good health. This CDR3 reads CASSLAGHQGAQETQYF. CDR3 sequence (DNA): TGTGCCAGCAGCTTAGCGGGACATCAGGGGGCCCAAGAGACCCAGTACTTC. The whole variable domain, filled in from reference TRBV7-2 and TRBJ2-5, reads GAGVSQSPSNKVTEKGKDVELRCDPISGHTALYWYRQSLGQGLEFLIYFQGNSAPDKSGLPSDRFSAERTGGSVSTLTIQRTQQEDSAVYLCASSLAGHQGAQETQYFGPGTRLLVL.